Included here is one T cell receptor beta chain sequence, with context. Its specificity is not known. The sample originates from a study of T-cell memory formation after mild COVID-19. General study points: The study found contracting CD4+ clones mainly in CM and EM and contracting CD8+ clones in EMRA. CD4+ bias marked clones expanding day 15 to 37, unlike balanced contracting clones. Day 37-peaking second-wave clones had unconfirmed SARS-CoV-2 specificity.

TCRdb analysed the 5' RACE reads with MiXCR anew, one entry per CDR3 protein. The sample lists tens of thousands of distinct CDR3 sequences, about 14% seen once, with 39% in the top ten. V was cut by 4 bases and J by 6 bases, with 7 bases left in between. Germline V gene data show CDR1 as SQVTM and CDR2 as ANQGSEA. The CDR3 covers 11 residues. This sequence originates from a man aged 18 to 29 who had mild COVID-19 (a few samples of this study predate the infection). Cell type and time point are not known. Sample: PBMCs or a T cell subset sorted from them (not recorded which). The chain uses TRBV29-1 and TRBJ1-3; D is unresolved. Written as DNA, the CDR3 is TGCAGCGTTGGGTGGCAAAACACCATATATTTT. Translated: CSVGWQNTIYF.